A selection of T cell receptor beta chains follows, all from one sample in a study of blood T cell repertoires in COVID-19. Data came from immunoSEQ multiplex PCR; TCRdb stores just in-frame clones and leaves some out. The repertoire holds approximately 130,000 clones, with 75% to 85% as singletons. Sequenced: peripheral blood. These receptor sequences come from a man older than 75 with acute or convalescent COVID-19. The CDR3 runs from the conserved cysteine through the conserved F or W. D genes are given only for firm matches.

DNA: TGTGCCATCAGTCTGGACAGGGGTTACGAGCAGTACTTC
CDR3: CAISLDRGYEQYF
V: TRBV10-3
D: TRBD1
J: TRBJ2-7

DNA: TGTGCCAGTAGTATAGCTACAGGGAAAAACACTGAAGCTTTCTTT
CDR3: CASSIATGKNTEAFF
V: TRBV19
D: .
J: TRBJ1-1

DNA: TGTGCCAGCAGCCAAGCTCAGGATCAGCCCCAGCATTTT
CDR3: CASSQAQDQPQHF
V: TRBV3-1/TRBV3-2
D: .
J: TRBJ1-5

DNA: TGTGCCAGCAGCTTGACTAGCGGGAGCACAGATACGCAGTATTTT
CDR3: CASSLTSGSTDTQYF
V: TRBV5-6
D: TRBD2
J: TRBJ2-3

DNA: TGTGCCAGCAGCATAGCGGGGTACACAGATACGCAGTATTTT
CDR3: CASSIAGYTDTQYF
V: TRBV6-4
D: TRBD2
J: TRBJ2-3

DNA: TGTGCCAGCAGCTTATCGGGGACAGGGCCGAACACTGAAGCTTTCTTT
CDR3: CASSLSGTGPNTEAFF
V: TRBV7-9
D: TRBD1
J: TRBJ1-1

DNA: TGTGCCACCAGCAGAGATCGGCAGGGCGCCGGGGAGCTGTTTTTT
CDR3: CATSRDRQGAGELFF
V: TRBV15
D: .
J: TRBJ2-2

DNA: TGTGCCAGCTCACCCGGGACAGGGGTTTACGAGACCCAGTACTTC
CDR3: CASSPGTGVYETQYF
V: TRBV18
D: TRBD1
J: TRBJ2-5

DNA: TGTGCCAGTAGTAGTACTAGCGGGGGCCAAGAGACCCAGTACTTC
CDR3: CASSSTSGGQETQYF
V: TRBV19
D: TRBD2
J: TRBJ2-5

DNA: TGCAGCGTGGACAGTAACTATGGCTACACCTTC
CDR3: CSVDSNYGYTF
V: TRBV29-1
D: .
J: TRBJ1-2

DNA: TGTGCCAGCAGCTCCGCGGGGGCAGATACGCAGTATTTT
CDR3: CASSSAGADTQYF
V: TRBV7-9
D: TRBD2
J: TRBJ2-3

DNA: TGTGCCAGCGTTGAGGGGAGGAACTATGGCTACACCTTC
CDR3: CASVEGRNYGYTF
V: TRBV2
D: .
J: TRBJ1-2

DNA: TGTGCCAGCTTCCGAGGTTCTTCCGGGACTACTGAAGCTTTCTTT
CDR3: CASFRGSSGTTEAFF
V: TRBV27
D: .
J: TRBJ1-1

DNA: TGTGCCAGCAGTGATCCCCCGGGACAGTACTACACCGGGGAGCTGTTTTTT
CDR3: CASSDPPGQYYTGELFF
V: TRBV9
D: TRBD1
J: TRBJ2-2

DNA: TGTGCCAGCAGTTCCCCCCCCCAGCGGGGGGCGGGGCAGTACTTC
CDR3: CASSSPPQRGAGQYF
V: TRBV28
D: TRBD2
J: TRBJ2-7